These 15 T cell receptor beta chains were all obtained from the same sample, sequenced in a study of OX40 agonist ivuxolimab in advanced cancers. Assay: immunoSEQ multiplex PCR; the TCRdb copy retains only in-frame clones and omits some. The data show some 69,000 clones, more than 85% seen once. The sequencing here drew on CD4+ or CD8+ T cells sorted from blood, taken in a trial of the OX40 agonist ivuxolimab. All receptors derive from an adult with an advanced solid tumor such as melanoma, head and neck, liver or kidney cancer.

Remarks on this clone: Other nucleotide sequences from this sample produce the same CDR3. The chain employs TRBV9 and TRBJ2-7; D possibly uses TRBD1 or TRBD2 (5 bases each). The germline V gene encodes CDR1 SGDLS and CDR2 YYNGEE. The CDR3 extends over 15 amino acids. V lost 0 bases to trimming and J lost 1 base, with 11 bases between them. The CDR3 sequence is CASSVEVGPSYEQYF. As DNA, the CDR3 is TGTGCCAGCAGCGTAGAGGTGGGACCATCCTACGAGCAGTACTTC.

The chain links TRBV15 to TRBJ1-2, with a weak D call TRBD1 (5 bases). The CDR3 runs to 17 residues. The germline V gene has CDR1 LNHNV and CDR2 YYDKDF (reference sequence). V lost 1 base and J lost 4, with 19 bases in between. CDR3 protein: CATSRARGRAFAYGYTF. CDR3 sequence (DNA): TGTGCCACCAGCAGAGCAAGAGGCAGGGCTTTTGCCTATGGCTACACCTTC.

The genes are TRBV19 and TRBJ2-5, with 7 bases lining up with TRBD2. The trim removed 1 base at V and 1 base at J, leaving 6 bases unmatched. Germline V gene data show CDR1 as LNHDA and CDR2 as SQIVND (reference sequence). CDR3 length equals 16 residues. Written as DNA, the CDR3 is TGTGCCAGTAGTATAGTTGCTAGCGGAGTCCAAGAGACCCAGTACTTC. The encoded protein is CASSIVASGVQETQYF.

This chain uses TRBV19 with TRBJ1-5; TRBD1 matches 7 bases. In germline, CDR1 is LNHDA, CDR2 SQIVND (reference sequence). CDR3 length equals 16 residues. Trimming cost V 2 bases and J 9 bases; bases outside gene matches: 13. The CDR3 is CASSIFTGTDAGPQHF. The CDR3, as DNA: TGTGCCAGTAGTATATTTACCGGGACAGATGCGGGGCCCCAGCATTTT.

CDR3 loop: CASSYSRDKVYEQYF. CDR3 DNA: TGTGCCAGCAGTTACTCCCGGGACAAAGTCTACGAGCAGTACTTC. The chain carries TRBV6-5 and TRBJ2-7; possible D gene TRBD1, 6 bases. Trimming removed 0 bases from V and 3 bases from J, with 12 bases in between. CDR1 and CDR2 from the germline V gene are MNHEY and SVGAGI. The CDR3 loop spans 15 amino acids.

The V gene is TRBV10-3, the J gene TRBJ2-1; 8 bases fit TRBD2. Trimming removed 6 bases from V and 6 bases from J; junction bases left unmatched: 7. The germline CDR1 and CDR2 sequences are ENHRY and SYGVKD. The CDR3 is 14 amino acids. The chain's CDR3 is CAIRLTSEVNEQFF. CDR3 sequence (DNA): TGTGCCATCAGACTGACTAGCGAGGTCAATGAGCAGTTCTTC.

J is TRBJ2-7 and V is TRBV7-9; D ambiguous. Germline CDR1 reads SEHNR; CDR2 reads FQNEAQ (reference sequence). V was cut by 5 bases and J by 2 bases, with 4 bases left in between. This CDR3 is built from 11 residues. The DNA for the CDR3 is TGTGCCAGCAGCGGGACCTACGAGCAGTACTTC. It is translated as CASSGTYEQYF.

The genes are TRBV28 and TRBJ1-5; the D is unclear. This CDR3 comprises 14 residues. In germline, CDR1 is MDHEN, CDR2 SYDVKM. V lost 6 bases and J lost 6, with 15 bases in between. The CDR3 sequence: CASSPGRAIQPQHF. The CDR3 region has the DNA TGTGCCAGCAGCCCCGGACGGGCCATTCAGCCCCAGCATTTT.

The gene calls are TRBV27 and TRBJ2-1, with a tentative D call TRBD1 (6 bases). The CDR3 totals 19 residues. V gave up 3 bases and J gave up 0 bases, with 21 bases separating them. Germline values: CDR1 MNHEY, CDR2 SMNVEV (reference sequence). The CDR3 DNA follows: TGTGCCAGCAGTTTCTGGGGGCCGGCCCGTACTAGCTCCTACAATGAGCAGTTCTTC. It specifies CASSFWGPARTSSYNEQFF.

The chain recombines TRBV19 with TRBJ2-7; 10 bases agree with TRBD1. Per germline, CDR1 LNHDA and CDR2 SQIVND (reference sequence). V lost 1 base, J lost 2 bases, and 2 bases stayed unmatched. The CDR3 is 15 amino acids. The CDR3 region has the DNA TGTGCCAGTAGTATAGCCGGGACAGGGGCCTACGAGCAGTACTTC. The encoded protein is CASSIAGTGAYEQYF.

V gene TRBV5-5 combines with J gene TRBJ2-7, with TRBD2 matching over 7 bases. V was clipped by 4 bases and J by 0 bases; unmatched bases: 7. The CDR3 spans 15 residues. Germline values: CDR1 SGHKS, CDR2 YYEKEE (reference sequence). The CDR3 coding sequence is TGTGCCAGCAGCATCATAGCGGGTTTCTCCTACGAGCAGTACTTC. It translates to CASSIIAGFSYEQYF.

The V call is TRBV6-1, the J call TRBJ1-4; tentatively, D is TRBD1 (6 bases). V lost 3 bases, J lost 9 bases, and 11 bases lay in between. CDR3 length: 13 residues. CDR1 and CDR2 from the germline V gene are MNHNS and SASEGT. The CDR3 region is CASSDTGYQKLFF. The DNA for the CDR3 is TGTGCCAGCAGTGATACAGGGTACCAAAAACTGTTTTTT.

The chain links TRBV19 to TRBJ2-3, with 7 bases aligning to TRBD1. V lost 6 bases, J lost 3 bases, and 6 bases stayed unmatched. Germline V gives CDR1 LNHDA, CDR2 SQIVND (reference sequence). The CDR3 spans 14 residues. The chain's CDR3 is CASRKTGSTDTQYF. Written as DNA, the CDR3 is TGTGCCAGTAGAAAGACAGGGTCGACAGATACGCAGTATTTT.

V usage is TRBV27 and J usage is TRBJ1-1; D is unclear. V lost 1 base, J lost 8 bases, and 29 bases lay in between. CDR3 length equals 19 residues. Germline loops: CDR1 MNHEY, CDR2 SMNVEV (reference sequence). As DNA, the CDR3 is TGTGCCAGCAGTTTATATTCCTCGAGAACCTTCGGCCAGGTGGCGGAAGCTTTCTTT. As protein: CASSLYSSRTFGQVAEAFF.

This chain connects TRBV19 to TRBJ2-4; TRBD1 aligns across 8 bases. J gave up 0 bases and V 5 bases, and 9 bases lay outside the gene matches. CDR1 is LNHDA, CDR2 SQIVND, per germline (reference sequence). This CDR3 contains 17 residues. This chain's CDR3 is CASSPGFTGGAKNIQYF. Written as DNA, the CDR3 is TGTGCCAGTAGTCCTGGTTTTACAGGGGGAGCCAAAAACATTCAGTACTTC.